The 2 T cell receptor beta chains presented below share a single source sample, sequenced in a study of metastatic and nonmetastatic thyroid tumors. MiXCR re-clonotyped the PCR reads for TCRdb. The sample yields around 16,000 clones, roughly 24% seen once. Treatment of any kind had been given to no patient before thyroid surgery. The sample taken for sequencing was adjacent normal tissue. Source of these receptors: a female donor with papillary thyroid cancer or a benign thyroid nodule (not recorded which). Some clones in this sample may be carry-over from other donors' samples.

In its sample, this clone was seen a few times. The chain recombines TRBV6-5 with TRBJ1-4; TRBD1 agrees at 7 bases. The CDR3 runs to 15 residues. The V segment lost 2 bases and the J segment 6 bases; nucleotides outside the gene matches: 6. Germline CDR1 MNHEY, CDR2 SVGAGI. The CDR3 spells CASSYTDRVYEKLFF. The CDR3, as DNA: TGTGCCAGCAGTTACACCGACAGGGTCTATGAAAAACTGTTTTTT.

The chain couples TRBV3-1 to TRBJ1-1; D remains unclear. This CDR3 has 17 residues. The germline gives CDR1 LGHDT, CDR2 YNNKEL (reference sequence). V lost 4 bases and J 4 bases, leaving 22 bases between the germline ends. Here the CDR3 DNA reads TGTGCCAGCAGCCCTCCGATGGACGTACTGCTCGGCACTGAAGCTTTCTTT. It specifies CASSPPMDVLLGTEAFF.